This TCR beta chain was identified in a study of cytomegalovirus exposure and HLA in healthy donors. V lost 3 bases, J lost 3 bases, and 5 bases stayed unmatched. Germline CDR1 is KGHSH and CDR2 is LQKENI. The CDR3 consists of 14 residues. The PCR used 60 Vbeta and 13 Jbeta primers. The assay was immunoSEQ multiplex PCR, and TCRdb's table has in-frame clones only and misses some. The data contain approximately 160,000 clones, approximately 78% of them seen just once; the ten biggest clones take up 1.5% to 2%. Study findings and constraints: Associated with HLA alleles at 0.05 false discovery rate in a later analysis were 16,951 TCR beta sequences.

Concerning this clone itself: Antigen specificity is unknown.

The V call is TRBV18, the J call TRBJ2-7, with 7 bases matching TRBD2. The sequenced sample was PBMCs. This receptor was obtained from a woman under 30 in good health and CMV-seronegative. Here the CDR3 DNA reads TGTGCCAGCTCACCTTACAGCGGGGACTACGAGCAGTACTTC. It is translated as CASSPYSGDYEQYF. Using reference TRBV18 and TRBJ2-7 for the parts outside the CDR3, the full variable domain is NAGVMQNPRHLVRRRGQEARLRCSPMKGHSHVYWYRQLPEEGLKFMVYLQKENIIDESGMPKERFSAEFPKEGPSILRIQQVVRGDSAAYFCASSPYSGDYEQYFGPGTRLTVT.